Listed here are 14 T cell receptor beta chains from one sample, sequenced in a study of identical twins. TCRdb reprocessed the 5' RACE reads with MiXCR, giving one entry per CDR3 protein. Of 600,000 to 800,000 distinct CDR3 sequences in the sample, less than 25% were seen once. Another study also made use of these data, one on T cells expressing NK-cell markers.

The sequenced sample consisted of PBMCs. The receptors stem from a woman aged 18-29 years in good health.

The sample holds one count of this clonotype. The chain uses TRBV20-1 and TRBJ2-1; unclear D gene. The germline gives CDR1 DFQATT, CDR2 SNEGSKA (reference sequence). Trimming left V 0 bases short and J 0 bases short, with 9 bases between. The CDR3 loop spans 15 amino acids. Written as DNA, the CDR3 is TGCAGTGCTAGAGATATAAGGAGCTCCTACAATGAGCAGTTCTTC. Protein: CSARDIRSSYNEQFF.

This clonotype was seen repeatedly, ten times or more. One end of the junction varies from germline; a read error may be responsible. The chain carries TRBV2 and TRBJ1-5; TRBD1 is a possible D gene (5 bases). The CDR3 consists of 15 residues. Germline V lookup: CDR1 SNHLY, CDR2 FYNNEI. The CDR3 nucleotides read TGTGCCAGCAGTGCCCCGGGGGATAGCCATCAGCCCCAGCATTTT. Translating gives CASSAPGDSHQPQHF.

In this sample, this clonotype turned up a few times. This chain joins TRBV9 and TRBJ2-3; D gene uncertain. Per the germline V gene, CDR1 is SGDLS and CDR2 is YYNGEE. The V end was cut by 1 base, the J end by 0 bases, with 3 bases between. The CDR3 totals 13 residues. The CDR3 coding sequence is TGTGCCAGCAGCGTAACTAGCACAGATACGCAGTATTTT. This translates into CASSVTSTDTQYF. Supplemented by reference TRBV9 and TRBJ2-3, the full variable domain reads DSGVTQTPKHLITATGQRVTLRCSPRSGDLSVYWYQQSLDQGLQFLIQYYNGEERAKGNILERFSAQQFPDLHSELNLSSLELGDSALYFCASSVTSTDTQYFGPGTRLTVL.

This clonotype was seen a few times. V gene TRBV20-1 combines with J gene TRBJ2-1, with D perhaps TRBD1 or TRBD2 (5 bases each). The germline V and J ends were trimmed by 3 bases and 5 bases, with 14 bases remaining between them. In germline, CDR1 is DFQATT, CDR2 SNEGSKA (reference sequence). This CDR3 contains 14 residues. This CDR3 reads CSASYGGRNNEQFF. The CDR3 nucleotides are TGCAGTGCTAGTTATGGGGGACGGAACAATGAGCAGTTCTTC.

This clonotype has at least ten counts. The chain carries TRBV7-9 and TRBJ2-7, with D maybe TRBD1 (5 bases). V shed 0 bases and J shed 9 bases, with 12 bases lying between them. Looked up from germline, CDR1 is SEHNR and CDR2 is FQNEAQ (reference sequence). The length of the CDR3 is 13 residues. The CDR3 reads CASSLAQGPVQYF. In DNA form, the CDR3 reads TGTGCCAGCAGCTTAGCGCAGGGTCCGGTGCAGTACTTC.

This CDR3 is CASRGGTEQYF. The CDR3 coding sequence is TGCGCCAGCAGAGGAGGGACCGAGCAGTACTTC. The chain recombines TRBV5-1 with TRBJ2-7; tentatively, D is TRBD2 (6 bases). The CDR3 covers 11 residues. Germline CDR1 and CDR2: SGHRS and YFSETQ. Between the trimmed V and J ends, which lost 5 bases and 6 bases, there was a span of 9 bases.

The genes are TRBV6-1 and TRBJ2-3; 7 bases line up with TRBD2. Germline lookup yields CDR1 MNHNS and CDR2 SASEGT. V lost 5 bases to trimming and J lost 2 bases; unmatched junction nucleotides: 13. This CDR3 spans 17 amino acids. CDR3 sequence: CASSLLKFGGTTDTQYF. CDR3 nucleotide sequence: TGTGCCAGCAGTCTCTTGAAATTCGGGGGGACCACAGATACGCAGTATTTT.

V is TRBV7-8 and J is TRBJ1-1, with D maybe TRBD1 (6 bases). Germline V gives CDR1 SGHVS, CDR2 FQNEAQ. The CDR3 covers 15 residues. The ends were cut back, 0 bases at V and 0 bases at J, with 8 bases in the middle. The CDR3 region is CASSLATGLNTEAFF. The CDR3 DNA reads TGTGCCAGCAGCTTAGCAACAGGGCTGAACACTGAAGCTTTCTTT. Using reference TRBV7-8 and TRBJ1-1 for the parts outside the CDR3, the full variable domain is GAGVSQSPRYKVAKRGQDVALRCDPISGHVSLFWYQQALGQGPEFLTYFQNEAQLDKSGLPSDRFFAERPEGSVSTLKIQRTQQEDSAVYLCASSLATGLNTEAFFGQGTRLTVV.

This clonotype was counted only a few times. This chain joins TRBV27 and TRBJ1-2, with D possibly matching TRBD1 (6 bases). Trimming removed 4 bases at V and 4 bases at J, with 13 bases between. The CDR3 consists of 14 residues. Germline V gene sequence: CDR1 MNHEY, CDR2 SMNVEV (reference sequence). The CDR3 loop reads CASSSTTGPYGYTF. The CDR3 nucleotides read TGTGCCAGCAGTTCTACGACAGGCCCCTATGGCTACACCTTC.

The gene calls are TRBV7-8 and TRBJ1-4; 7 positions match TRBD1. J lost 5 bases, V lost 4 bases, and 4 bases had no gene match. The CDR3 contains 14 residues. The germline V gene has CDR1 SGHVS and CDR2 FQNEAQ. CDR3 protein: CASSSDRNNEKLFF. In nucleotides, the CDR3 is TGTGCCAGCAGCTCGGACAGGAACAATGAAAAACTGTTTTTT.

The V and J genes are TRBV14 and TRBJ2-7; D is undetermined. Germline V lookup: CDR1 SGHDN, CDR2 FVKESK. This CDR3 has 13 residues. With 0 bases removed from V and 6 bases from J, the gap between germline ends came to 9 bases. The CDR3 DNA sequence: TGTGCCAGCAGCCAAGATCGGTTTACCGAGCAGTACTTC. Translation: CASSQDRFTEQYF.

The rearrangement links TRBV15 to TRBJ1-1, with 8 positions matching TRBD1. V trimming: 4 bases; J trimming: 4 bases; junction bases outside the gene matches: 11. The CDR3 consists of 16 residues. Looked up from germline, CDR1 is LNHNV and CDR2 is YYDKDF (reference sequence). Written as DNA, the CDR3 is TGTGCCACCAGCACCCGGACAGGGACGATTTTCACTGAAGCTTTCTTT. It is translated as CATSTRTGTIFTEAFF.

This chain joins TRBV15 and TRBJ1-5; 7 nucleotides line up with TRBD1. CDR3 length: 15 residues. Germline loops: CDR1 LNHNV, CDR2 YYDKDF (reference sequence). The V gene end was trimmed by 4 bases and the J gene end by 3 bases; junction bases not matched to a gene: 6. CDR3 amino acids: CATSTKGQINQPQHF. The DNA of the CDR3 is TGTGCCACCAGCACTAAGGGACAGATCAATCAGCCCCAGCATTTT. The full variable domain, rest sourced from reference TRBV15 and TRBJ1-5, is DAMVIQNPRYQVTQFGKPVTLSCSQTLNHNVMYWYQQKSSQAPKLLFHYYDKDFNNEADTPDNFQSRRPNTSFCFLDIRSPGLGDTAMYLCATSTKGQINQPQHFGDGTRLSIL.

This clonotype was seen many times. Relative to the germline gene, one junction end is altered; a read error may explain this. This sequence joins TRBV5-1 and TRBJ2-5, with D perhaps matching TRBD1 (6 bases). Germline V lookup: CDR1 SGHRS, CDR2 YFSETQ. The CDR3 consists of 12 residues. In DNA, the CDR3 is TGTGCCAGCTCGGACAGCCAAGAGACCCAGTACTTC. It specifies CASSDSQETQYF.